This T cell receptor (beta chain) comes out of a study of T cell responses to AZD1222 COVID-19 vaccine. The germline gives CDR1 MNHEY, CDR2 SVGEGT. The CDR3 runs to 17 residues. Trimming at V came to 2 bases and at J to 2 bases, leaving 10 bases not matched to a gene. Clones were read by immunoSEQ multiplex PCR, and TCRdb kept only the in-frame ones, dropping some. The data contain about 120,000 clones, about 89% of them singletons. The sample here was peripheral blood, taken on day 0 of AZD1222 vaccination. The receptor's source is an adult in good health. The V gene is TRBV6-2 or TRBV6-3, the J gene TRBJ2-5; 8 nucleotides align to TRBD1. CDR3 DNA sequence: TGTGCCAGCAGTTACGGGGTGTTGGGACAGGCGCAAGAGACCCAGTACTTC. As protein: CASSYGVLGQAQETQYF.